This TCR beta chain was identified during a study of blood T cell repertoires in COVID-19 (dated by TCRdb to about 2020). The study in broad terms: The collaborator samples originated in the United States, Italy and Spain and spanned the acute and convalescent phases of COVID-19. The prospective study material was composed of cDNA or gDNA derived from T cells, B-cell-depleted T cells, or PBMCs. The dataset comprised deeply sampled blood TCRbeta repertoires from subjects exposed to, actively infected with, or recovered from COVID-19. A freely available public database, intended as a resource for researchers studying the immune response to SARS-CoV-2, is where the repertoires were released. The samples were drawn from the first 160 participants of the ongoing ImmuneRACE study and from 1,254 subjects provided by 6 global collaborators. Nearly every sample came with metadata listing a de-identified subject ID, COVID-19 status, age in years and sex. Where available, HLA class I and class II types were obtained from metadata supplied by the sample provider rather than from assay-based typing. What the authors observed across the whole study: The quantity of clinical and demographic metadata differed by source and by participant and was supplied without curation.

The immunoSEQ Assay, a bias-controlled multiplex PCR, was used to amplify TCRbeta CDR3 regions from genomic DNA. The study's own analysis went as follows. The number of nucleated cells in each sample was estimated by amplification of reference gene primers within the assay. To quantify the absolute abundance of each unique TCRbeta CDR3 rearrangement, sequence reads were collapsed and filtered. Productive Simpson clonality was computed per sample as the square root of Simpson's diversity index over productive rearrangements. TCRdb limited this immuneACCESS table to in-frame rearrangements with V and J called. A share of clones is missing; checked studies link under half to unresolved V genes, and the rest is unexplained. The V and J calls and the clone size are those of that table, but D and trimming were determined from the DNA. For this sample the table gives 300,000 to 400,000 clones, of which almost 90% were detected only once. The top ten constitute less than 3.5% of the sample.

Taken from cysteine to phenylalanine, the CDR3 has 11 residues. Only CDR3 DNA is held: 33 bases, read in frame from base 1. The V and J ends are trimmed by 1 base and 6 bases, leaving 7 bases between them. The germline V gene sets CDR1 to SQVTM and CDR2 to ANQGSEA. Concerning this clone: Its antigen remains unidentified. No much larger clone exists at a distance of one base, and base qualities are not known.

In Seattle, one collaborating source enrolled patients while the infection was active and tracked those patients longitudinally over the course of disease. Collaborating institutions collected whole blood in K2EDTA tubes following their own protocols. Collaborator samples were shipped for TCRbeta analysis as frozen whole blood, isolated PBMCs, or DNA extracted from either sample type. Specimen: peripheral blood. The chain couples TRBV29-1 to TRBJ2-7, with TRBD2 as a weak D call on 6 bases. The sequence came from a woman between 25 and 40 years old with COVID-19, enrolled during active disease. The CDR3 region has the sequence CSVEGGAEQYF. At the DNA level, the sequence is TGCAGCGTTGAAGGCGGGGCCGAGCAGTACTTC.